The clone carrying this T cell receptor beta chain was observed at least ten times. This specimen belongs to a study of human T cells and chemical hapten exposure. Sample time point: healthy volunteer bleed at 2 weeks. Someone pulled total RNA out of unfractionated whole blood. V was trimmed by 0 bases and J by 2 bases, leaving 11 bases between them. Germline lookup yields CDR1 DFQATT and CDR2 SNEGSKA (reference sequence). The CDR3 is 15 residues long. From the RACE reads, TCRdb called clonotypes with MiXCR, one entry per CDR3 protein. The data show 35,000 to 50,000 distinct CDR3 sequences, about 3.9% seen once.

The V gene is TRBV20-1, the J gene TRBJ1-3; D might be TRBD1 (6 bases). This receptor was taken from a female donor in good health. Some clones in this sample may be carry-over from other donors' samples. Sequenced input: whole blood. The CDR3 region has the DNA TGCAGTGCTAGAGATTCAGGGGATCCTGGAAACACCATATATTTT. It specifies CSARDSGDPGNTIYF.